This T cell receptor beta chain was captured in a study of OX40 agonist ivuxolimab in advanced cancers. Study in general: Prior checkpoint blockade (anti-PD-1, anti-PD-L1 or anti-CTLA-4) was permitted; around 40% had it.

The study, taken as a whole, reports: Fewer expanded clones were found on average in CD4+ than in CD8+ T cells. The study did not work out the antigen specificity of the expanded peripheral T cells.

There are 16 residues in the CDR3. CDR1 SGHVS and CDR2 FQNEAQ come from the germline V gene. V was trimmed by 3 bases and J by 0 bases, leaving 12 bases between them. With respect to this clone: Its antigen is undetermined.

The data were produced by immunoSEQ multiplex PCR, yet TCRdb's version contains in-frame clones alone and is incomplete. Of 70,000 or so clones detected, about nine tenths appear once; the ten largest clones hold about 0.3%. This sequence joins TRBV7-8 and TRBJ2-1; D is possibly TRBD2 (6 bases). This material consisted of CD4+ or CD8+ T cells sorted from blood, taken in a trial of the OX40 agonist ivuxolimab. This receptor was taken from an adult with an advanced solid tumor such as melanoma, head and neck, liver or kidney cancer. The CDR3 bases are TGTGCCAGCAGCTTTTTAGCGGCCAGCTCCTACAATGAGCAGTTCTTC. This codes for CASSFLAASSYNEQFF.